The entry below describes one T cell receptor beta chain. The antigen is not known. The authors ran a second PCR of about 6 to 11 cycles using a sample-barcoded 5' primer and a J-beta primer mix. TCRdb processed the 5' RACE reads anew with MiXCR; each CDR3 protein has one entry. The table includes about 630,000 distinct CDR3 sequences, roughly 21% detected once. This entry comes from a study of blood T cells in healthy people across ages. The authors isolated at least 6.5 million PBMCs per sample. The CDR3 covers 14 residues. V gave up 3 bases and J gave up 6 bases, with 14 bases separating them. Per the germline V gene, CDR1 is SQVTM and CDR2 is ANQGSEA. Notes on the study in general: Observed TCR beta diversity per million T cells went down as age went up. This fall followed a roughly linear course with age. A strong correlation was seen between TCR beta diversity and naive T cell percentage. Higher diversity, along with more naive CD4+ cells, distinguished long-lived donors from aged donors.

Sequenced material: blood. This rearrangement joins TRBV29-1 to TRBJ2-2; a possible D gene is TRBD1 (6 bases). The source of this sequence is an older man in good health. The CDR3 is CSVDLNQGSGELFF. Written as DNA, the CDR3 is TGCAGCGTTGATCTGAACCAGGGGTCCGGGGAGCTGTTTTTT.